This entry concerns a single TCR beta chain. Sequence at one end of the junction differs from germline and may be a read error. Every molecule of TCR cDNA had its own unique molecular identifier. TCRdb re-called the 5' RACE reads through MiXCR, storing one row per CDR3 protein. The sample has roughly 8,500 distinct CDR3 sequences, 15% to 19% seen once. The germline CDR1 and CDR2 sequences are MGHRA and YSYEKL. CDR3 length equals 15 residues. Time point given: sample taken at primary tumor resection. Patients with untreated early-stage non-small cell lung cancer, numbering 72, were the donors. The data stem from a study of spatial heterogeneity in lung cancer. Study-wide context: Each time, sequencing found more beta-chain sequences than alpha-chain sequences.

The chain links TRBV4-1 to TRBJ2-7, with 8 bases lining up with TRBD1. The clonotype was recovered from a male donor with early-stage non-small cell lung cancer. The specimen was normal lung tissue next to the tumor, collected at surgery. CDR3 sequence: CTSSPGQGEGYEQYF. In DNA, the CDR3 is TGCACCAGCAGTCCTGGACAGGGAGAAGGCTACGAGCAGTACTTC.